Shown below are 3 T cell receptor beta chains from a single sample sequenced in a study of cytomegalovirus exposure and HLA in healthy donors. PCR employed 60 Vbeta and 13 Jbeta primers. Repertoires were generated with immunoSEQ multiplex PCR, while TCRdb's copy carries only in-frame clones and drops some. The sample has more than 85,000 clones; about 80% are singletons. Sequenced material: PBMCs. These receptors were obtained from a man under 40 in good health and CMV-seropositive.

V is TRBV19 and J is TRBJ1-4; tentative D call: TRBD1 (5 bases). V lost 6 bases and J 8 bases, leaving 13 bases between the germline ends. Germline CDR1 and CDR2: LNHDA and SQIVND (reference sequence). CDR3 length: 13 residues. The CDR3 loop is CASRTRTPEKLFF. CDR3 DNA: TGTGCCAGTAGGACGAGGACACCGGAAAAACTGTTTTTT.

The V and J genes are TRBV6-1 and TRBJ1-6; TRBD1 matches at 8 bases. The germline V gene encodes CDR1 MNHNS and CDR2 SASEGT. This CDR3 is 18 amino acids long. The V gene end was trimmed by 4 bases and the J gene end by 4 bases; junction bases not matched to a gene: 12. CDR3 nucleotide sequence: TGTGCCAGCAGTGCCCCTTCAGGGGGCGGGGGATATAATTCACCCCTCCACTTT. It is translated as CASSAPSGGGGYNSPLHF.

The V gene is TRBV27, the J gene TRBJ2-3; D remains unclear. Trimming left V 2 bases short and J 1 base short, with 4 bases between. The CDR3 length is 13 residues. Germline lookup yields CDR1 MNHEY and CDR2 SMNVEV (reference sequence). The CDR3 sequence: CASSLPGTDTQYF. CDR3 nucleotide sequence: TGTGCCAGCAGTTTACCGGGCACAGATACGCAGTATTTT.